The source of this T cell receptor beta chain is a study of blood T cells in healthy people across ages (dated by TCRdb to 2013 to 2016). A note on the overall study: In model experiments, template switching captured roughly one uniquely barcoded TCR beta cDNA molecule for every two T cells. To track age-related changes in TCR beta repertoire diversity, the study relied on deep sequencing normalized with unique cDNA molecular identifiers. Donors were grouped into four age groups: young (average roughly 17 years), middle-aged (roughly 40), aged (over 55) and long-lived (over 80). For two donors (one aged 18 to 29 and one aged 80 or older), the study analyzed two additional independent replicas of 1 million unique cDNA reads from the same blood draw.

Libraries were constructed by 5' RACE. The sequencer listed for this sample is Illumina HiSeq 2500. A second PCR of roughly 7 to 11 cycles was performed with a sample-barcoded 5' primer and a J-beta primer mix. A unique molecular identifier was introduced onto each TCR beta cDNA molecule by a template-switch 5' adaptor carrying 12 random nucleotides. At least 3 million CDR3-containing paired-end reads were obtained from each sample. All of the RNA was converted into first-strand cDNA using the Mint cDNA synthesis kit, with a TRBC-specific oligonucleotide serving as the primer. Following uracil-DNA glycosylase treatment, a first 18-cycle PCR with universal primers M1SS and BC2_uni_R was performed on all cDNA. In the paper's pipeline: For normalization, 1 million high-quality reads were randomly selected from each sample, with every read carrying a distinct molecular identifier. Instead of being binned into consensus sequences, reads with shared molecular identifiers were discarded. MiTCR, run with a Q25 quality threshold and the strictest error-elimination algorithm, handled CDR3 identification, clonotype clustering and error correction. A nonparametric unseen species model with Euler transformation was used to estimate a lower bound on total TCR beta diversity. TCRdb trimmed the raw reads at Q25, called clones with MiXCR and kept productive beta chains. Rows are unified per CDR3 protein, each entry keeping the most common DNA and genes. The V and J calls were determined by TCRdb, not by the authors. For this sample the table gives roughly 800,000 distinct CDR3 sequences, of which more than 25% were detected only once. The top ten clones comprise roughly 3.1% of the sample.

This clonotype turned up a few times. The antigen it recognizes is unknown. No much larger clone is present one base from it, and per-base qualities are unavailable. Trimming takes 1 base from V and 2 bases from J, and the germline ends sit 6 bases apart. The CDR3, cysteine through phenylalanine, is 13 amino acids long. The entry retains the CDR3 DNA only, 39 bases that are in frame from base 1. Based on the germline V gene, the CDR1 and CDR2 sequences are SNHLY and FYNNEI. Points the paper makes about the study in general: Observed TCR beta diversity per million T cells fell roughly linearly with age, and a significant reduction was already apparent by age about 38. Because profiling used bulk unsorted PBMCs, naive and antigen-experienced compartments could not be compared conclusively. Donor CMV infection status was unknown, potentially confounding age-related changes in expanded clonotypes. Compared with the aged group, the long-lived group had more naive CD4+ T cells, fewer expanded clones and increased TCR diversity, suggesting age selection. Observed TCR beta diversity correlated strongly with the percentage of naive T cells measured by flow cytometry. Total diversity estimates from one million sequenced T cells were considered lower bounds and underestimates.

The donors were 40 or so Caucasian individuals from Russia, aged 6 to 90 years, who were systemically healthy. Approximately 9 milliliters of peripheral blood were collected from each donor into EDTA-treated Vacutainer tubes. Ficoll-Paque density-gradient centrifugation was used to isolate PBMCs, with at least 6.5 million per sample. Trizol reagent was used to extract total RNA from the PBMCs, yielding at least 5.5 micrograms per sample. The percentages of naive CD45RAhigh/CD27high T cells were determined by flow cytometry on a PBMC aliquot from every donor. This sample was also put to use in a study of T cells of mothers and their children. That second publication adds: Nine systemically healthy Caucasian individuals served as donors, namely three mothers together with their six children. cDNA synthesis used all of the extracted RNA, with approximately 1.4 ug of RNA in each 15 ul reaction. In the second PCR, sample barcodes and 2-4 random nucleotides were introduced via the M1S primer. Over 9 million TCR beta CDR3 reads came from each mother, compared with millions of reads from each child. Thymic selection shapes the output of TCR recombination in a similar way in related and unrelated pairs, and inherited differences have a minor effect. Normalized repertoire overlap was always slightly but never significantly higher in related than unrelated mother-child pairs. No persistent microchimeric T cell clones were found, with a detection sensitivity of around 100 clones per million clonotypes. In the study, deep NGS was used to compare the TCR beta repertoires of mothers and children, and features distinguishing related mother-child pairs from unrelated individuals were sought. On average, the children were roughly 11 +/- 4 years old, while the mothers were about 37 +/- 4 years old. After adapter ligation was performed with NEBNext reagents, the libraries were sequenced on an Illumina HiSeq 2000 with 100+100 nt paired-end reads. To prevent cross-contamination, the mother and child libraries were prepared a month apart and were sequenced in separate runs. For each donor, between about 450,000 and 2,300,000 distinct TCR beta clonotypes were identified. Naive TCR beta clonotypes were estimated from low-frequency clonotypes matched to each donor's FACS-determined naive share, without sorting.

The chain links TRBV2 with TRBJ2-7; no D gene can be assigned with confidence. The sample was blood. This TCR was sampled from a boy between 5 and 17 years old in good health. The encoded CDR3 is CASSEGVPYEQYF. The DNA sequence reads TGTGCCAGCAGTGAAGGAGTACCCTACGAGCAGTACTTC. The variable domain in full, with residues beyond the CDR3 obtained from the reference TRBV2 and TRBJ2-7 genes, is EPEVTQTPSHQVTQMGQEVILRCVPISNHLYFYWYRQILGQKVEFLVSFYNNEISEKSEIFDDQFSVERPDGSNFTLKIRSTKLEDSAMYFCASSEGVPYEQYFGPGTRLTVT.